This passage covers 21 T cell receptor beta chains from one sample sequenced in a study of blood T cell repertoires in COVID-19 (dated by TCRdb to 2018 to 2021). Libraries were constructed by the immunoSEQ multiplex PCR assay. Entries here come from immuneACCESS through TCRdb and include only in-frame sequences with V and J called. Some clones fail to appear in such tables; in the studies checked, an unresolved V gene covers under half of the shortfall, and the cause of the remainder is unknown. In this sample the table shows about 140,000 clones, around nine tenths of which occur a single time. The ten biggest clones cover approximately 10% of the sample. The sample taken for sequencing was peripheral blood. All receptors derive from a man aged 45-60 years with active or convalescent COVID-19.

The CDR3 sequence: CASSIIGQGGQPQHF. The CDR3, as DNA: TGTGCCAGCAGTATTATCGGACAGGGGGGTCAGCCCCAGCATTTT. The chain recombines TRBV28 with TRBJ1-5; 10 nucleotides match TRBD1. Germline V lookup: CDR1 MDHEN, CDR2 SYDVKM. The CDR3 totals 15 residues. The J segment lost 6 bases and the V segment lost 5 bases, leaving 7 bases of the junction unmatched.

The chain has TRBV28 and TRBJ2-1, with TRBD1 identical over 10 bases. Germline V gene data show CDR1 as MDHEN and CDR2 as SYDVKM. V lost 8 bases, J lost 5 bases, and 27 bases stayed unmatched. CDR3 length: 21 amino acids. Written as DNA, the CDR3 is TGTGCCAGCGGATACCCGGGACAGGGGAAGGTAGCGGAGGGTATGGACAATGAGCAGTTCTTC. It is translated as CASGYPGQGKVAEGMDNEQFF.

This chain uses TRBV21-1 with TRBJ2-7; TRBD2 is the table's D call and was not checked against the DNA. TRBV21-1 is shown as a pseudogene. The CDR3 is 15 amino acids. The CDR3: CASSIWTSGSYEQYF. CDR3 nucleotides: TGTGCCAGCAGCATTTGGACTAGCGGGTCCTACGAGCAGTACTTC.

J is TRBJ2-3 and V is TRBV19; 10 bases fit TRBD2. Germline V gene sequence: CDR1 LNHDA, CDR2 SQIVND (reference sequence). The CDR3 length is 16 residues. V gave up 5 bases and J gave up 0 bases; unmatched junction bases: 5. CDR3 coding DNA: TGTGCCAGTAGTCACGGACTAGCGGCAAGCACAGATACGCAGTATTTT. Translated, it gives CASSHGLAASTDTQYF. The whole variable domain, remainder taken from reference TRBV19 and TRBJ2-3, is DGGITQSPKYLFRKEGQNVTLSCEQNLNHDAMYWYRQDPGQGLRLIYYSQIVNDFQKGDIAEGYSVSREKKESFPLTVTSAQKNPTAFYLCASSHGLAASTDTQYFGPGTRLTVL.

This sequence joins TRBV27 and TRBJ1-1; D possibly corresponds to TRBD1 (6 bases). The CDR3 is made up of 15 amino acids. Deletions cut 7 bases from V and 0 bases from J, with 15 bases between. The germline V gene has CDR1 MNHEY and CDR2 SMNVEV (reference sequence). The CDR3 coding sequence is TGTGCCAGCAACCGACTGGGACAAATGAACACTGAAGCTTTCTTT. It translates to CASNRLGQMNTEAFF.

The V gene is TRBV5-1, the J gene TRBJ2-7, with D perhaps TRBD1 (6 bases). The CDR3 is made up of 12 amino acids. V gave up 3 bases and J gave up 4 bases, with 8 bases separating them. Germline V gives CDR1 SGHRS, CDR2 YFSETQ. The DNA of the CDR3 is TGCGCCAGCAGCTCCCAGGGGTACGAGCAGTACTTC. It is translated as CASSSQGYEQYF.

This clone was seen more than once but under ten times. The CDR3 DNA reads TGTGCCAGCAGCCCAGGCCTGACCCGGGACAACTCCTACGAGCAGTACTTC. Protein sequence: CASSPGLTRDNSYEQYF. This chain uses TRBV7-9 with TRBJ2-7; TRBD1 is a possible D gene (6 bases). The V gene's germline CDR1 is SEHNR and CDR2 FQNEAQ (reference sequence). This CDR3 contains 17 residues. Between the trimmed V and J ends, which lost 5 bases and 0 bases, there was a span of 20 bases.

The rearrangement joins TRBV5-6 to TRBJ1-2, with a weak D call TRBD1 (6 bases). V lost 5 bases and J 5 bases, leaving 13 bases between the germline ends. This CDR3 is 13 amino acids long. Germline V gene sequence: CDR1 SGHDT, CDR2 YYEEEE. The CDR3 here is CASRGRGEYGYTF. CDR3 in DNA: TGTGCCAGCAGAGGCAGGGGAGAGTATGGCTACACCTTC.

This clone has only a few counts. The chain uses TRBV5-1 and TRBJ1-1; D unclear. This CDR3 has 12 amino acids. V lost 5 bases, J lost 3 bases, and 8 bases lay in between. Germline-derived CDR1 and CDR2 are SGHRS and YFSETQ. DNA of the CDR3: TGCGCCAGCAGGTACAGCTACACTGAAGCTTTCTTT. Translating gives CASRYSYTEAFF.

This chain links TRBV9 with TRBJ2-7; the match to TRBD1 covers 7 bases. Germline V gene data show CDR1 as SGDLS and CDR2 as YYNGEE. There are 15 residues in the CDR3. The trim removed 0 bases at V and 0 bases at J, leaving 3 bases unmatched. Here the CDR3 reads CASSVEGALSYEQYF. The DNA for the CDR3 is TGTGCCAGCAGCGTAGAGGGGGCCCTCTCCTACGAGCAGTACTTC. Looking up the rest from reference TRBV9 and TRBJ2-7 gives the full variable domain: DSGVTQTPKHLITATGQRVTLRCSPRSGDLSVYWYQQSLDQGLQFLIQYYNGEERAKGNILERFSAQQFPDLHSELNLSSLELGDSALYFCASSVEGALSYEQYFGPGTRLTVT.

On this clone itself: The sample carries other DNA sequences with the same CDR3. The genes are TRBV3-1 (or the pseudogene TRBV3-2) and TRBJ1-5, with 7 bases that match TRBD1. J gave up 1 base and V 3 bases, and 0 bases lay outside the gene matches. The CDR3 runs to 14 residues. Germline V CDR1 and CDR2: LGHDT, YNNKEL (reference sequence). CDR3 DNA sequence: TGTGCCAGCAGCCAGACAGGGAGCAATCAGCCCCAGCATTTT. It translates to CASSQTGSNQPQHF.

The V and J genes are TRBV18 and TRBJ2-7; 7 bases map to TRBD2. Germline CDR1 is KGHSH and CDR2 is LQKENI. Trimming removed 3 bases from V and 4 bases from J; junction bases left unmatched: 3. This CDR3 spans 13 amino acids. CDR3 nucleotides: TGTGCCAGCTCACCGGGACTATTATACGAGCAGTACTTC. Translation gives CASSPGLLYEQYF.

J is TRBJ1-3 and V is TRBV10-3, with D tentatively TRBD1 (5 bases). Germline V gene lookup returns CDR1 ENHRY and CDR2 SYGVKD. This CDR3 region has 16 residues. Deletions cut 2 bases from V and 0 bases from J, with 11 bases between. The CDR3 sequence: CAISEPDTASGNTIYF. The DNA of the CDR3 is TGTGCCATCAGTGAGCCGGACACCGCCTCTGGAAACACCATATATTTT.

The chain has TRBV10-1 and TRBJ2-1, with TRBD2 as a possible D gene (5 bases). V lost 3 bases and J lost 2, with 11 bases in between. The CDR3 has 15 amino acids. Germline lookup yields CDR1 WNHNN and CDR2 SYGVQD (reference sequence). The chain's CDR3 is CASSESSGAYNEQFF. CDR3 nucleotide sequence: TGCGCCAGCAGTGAATCCAGCGGTGCCTACAATGAGCAGTTCTTC.

CDR3 in amino acids: CASSLGPTGELFF. The DNA for the CDR3 is TGTGCCAGCAGTTTGGGGCCCACCGGGGAGCTGTTTTTT. The chain joins TRBV2 to TRBJ2-2, with D perhaps matching TRBD1 (5 bases). Germline-derived CDR1 and CDR2 are SNHLY and FYNNEI. The CDR3 totals 13 residues. V dropped 5 bases and J dropped 4 bases, with 8 bases sitting between them.

This sequence joins TRBV19 and TRBJ2-1; 8 bases are shared with TRBD2. The CDR3 runs 15 residues. The V segment lost 6 bases and the J segment 3 bases; nucleotides outside the gene matches: 7. Germline V lookup: CDR1 LNHDA, CDR2 SQIVND (reference sequence). The CDR3 region is CASSRAGGYYNEQFF. DNA for the CDR3: TGTGCCAGTAGCCGGGCGGGAGGATACTACAATGAGCAGTTCTTC.

The CDR3 DNA reads as TGTGCCAGCCGTGACGGGGGGGTAATCTACGAGCAGTACTTC. Protein product: CASRDGGVIYEQYF. The gene calls are TRBV28 and TRBJ2-7; TRBD2 agrees at 8 bases. The V gene's germline CDR1 is MDHEN and CDR2 SYDVKM. The CDR3 covers 14 residues. Unmatched junction bases numbered 9, after V lost 8 bases and J lost 3 bases. The variable domain in full, with the rest retrieved from reference TRBV28 and TRBJ2-7, is DVKVTQSSRYLVKRTGEKVFLECVQDMDHENMFWYRQDPGLGLRLIYFSYDVKMKEKGDIPEGYSVSREKKERFSLILESASTNQTSMYLCASRDGGVIYEQYFGPGTRLTVT.

In DNA form, the CDR3 reads TGTGCCAGCAGCGGGGGACTAGCGGCTTACAATGAGCAGTTCTTC. This codes for CASSGGLAAYNEQFF. The gene calls are TRBV9 and TRBJ2-1; 11 bases match TRBD2. J gave up 4 bases and V 3 bases, and 3 bases lay outside the gene matches. This CDR3 has 15 residues. Germline V gene lookup returns CDR1 SGDLS and CDR2 YYNGEE.

The genes are TRBV24-1 and TRBJ1-2; 8 bases match TRBD1. Trimming cost V 2 bases and J 9 bases; bases outside gene matches: 7. The germline gives CDR1 KGHDR, CDR2 SFDVKD. The CDR3 extends over 14 amino acids. Written as DNA, the CDR3 is TGTGCCACCAGTGATTCCGTGGGACAGGCGAGCTACACCTTC. Its protein product is CATSDSVGQASYTF.

The V gene is TRBV24-1, the J gene TRBJ2-2; 8 bases map to TRBD2. The V segment lost 2 bases and the J segment 5 bases; nucleotides outside the gene matches: 6. Germline CDR1 and CDR2: KGHDR and SFDVKD. The CDR3 covers 16 residues. CDR3 bases: TGTGCCACCAGTGATTACTTAACTAGCGGTACCGGGGAGCTGTTTTTT. Translated: CATSDYLTSGTGELFF.

The chain has TRBV29-1 and TRBJ2-3, with D possibly matching TRBD2 (6 bases). Germline loops: CDR1 SQVTM, CDR2 ANQGSEA. This CDR3 has 14 residues. Trimming stripped 7 bases from V and 1 base from J, with 15 bases between. The CDR3 loop is CSGRRAGGTDTQYF. The CDR3 nucleotides are TGCAGCGGCCGGAGGGCCGGAGGCACAGATACGCAGTATTTT.